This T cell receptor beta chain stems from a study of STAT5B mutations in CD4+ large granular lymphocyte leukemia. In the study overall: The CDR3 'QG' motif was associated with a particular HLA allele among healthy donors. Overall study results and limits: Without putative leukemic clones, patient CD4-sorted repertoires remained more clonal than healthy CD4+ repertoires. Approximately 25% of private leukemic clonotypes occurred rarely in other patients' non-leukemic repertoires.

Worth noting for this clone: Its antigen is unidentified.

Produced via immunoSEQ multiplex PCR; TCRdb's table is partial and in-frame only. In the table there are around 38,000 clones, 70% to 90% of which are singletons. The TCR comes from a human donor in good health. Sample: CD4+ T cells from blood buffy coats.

Here the CDR3 DNA reads TGTGCCAGCAGGGCAGGACTAGCGGGAGGGTACGAGCAGTACTTC. It encodes CASRAGLAGGYEQYF. J is TRBJ2-7 and V is TRBV27; 15 positions agree with TRBD2. This CDR3 has 15 amino acids. Germline-derived CDR1 and CDR2 are MNHEY and SMNVEV (reference sequence). The V gene end was trimmed by 6 bases and the J gene end by 4 bases; junction bases not matched to a gene: 4.